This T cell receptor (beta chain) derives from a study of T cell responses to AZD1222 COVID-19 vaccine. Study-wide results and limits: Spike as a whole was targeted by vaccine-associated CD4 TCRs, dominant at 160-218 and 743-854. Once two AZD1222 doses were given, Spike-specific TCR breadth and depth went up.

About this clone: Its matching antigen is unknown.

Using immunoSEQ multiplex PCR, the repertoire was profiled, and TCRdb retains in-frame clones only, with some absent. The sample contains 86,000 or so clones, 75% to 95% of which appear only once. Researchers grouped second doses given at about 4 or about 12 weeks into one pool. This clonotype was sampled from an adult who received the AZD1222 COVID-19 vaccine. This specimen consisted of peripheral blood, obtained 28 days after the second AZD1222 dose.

The CDR3 region is CASSGLAGGTYNEQFF. DNA of the CDR3: TGTGCCAGCAGCGGCTTAGCGGGAGGAACCTACAATGAGCAGTTCTTC. The chain carries TRBV9 and TRBJ2-1; 10 bases align to TRBD2. Unmatched junction bases numbered 5, after V lost 3 bases and J lost 2 bases. Per the germline V gene, CDR1 is SGDLS and CDR2 is YYNGEE. This CDR3 is 16 amino acids long.